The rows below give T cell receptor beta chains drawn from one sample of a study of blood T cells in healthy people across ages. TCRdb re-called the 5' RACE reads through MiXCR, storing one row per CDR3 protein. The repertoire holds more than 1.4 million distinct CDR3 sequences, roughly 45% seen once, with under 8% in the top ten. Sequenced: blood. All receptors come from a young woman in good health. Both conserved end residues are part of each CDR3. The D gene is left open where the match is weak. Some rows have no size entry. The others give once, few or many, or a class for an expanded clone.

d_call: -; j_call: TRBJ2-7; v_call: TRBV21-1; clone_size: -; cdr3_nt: TGTGCCAGCAGCGCGAGAGCTAGCAACCCCGAGCAGTACTTC; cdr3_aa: CASSARASNPEQYF
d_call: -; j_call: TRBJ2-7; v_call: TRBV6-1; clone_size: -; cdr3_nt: TGTGCCAGCAGTGAAGGGGAGAGCAATGAGCAGTACTTC; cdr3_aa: CASSEGESNEQYF
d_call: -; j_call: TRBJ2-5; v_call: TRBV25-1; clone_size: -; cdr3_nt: TGTGCCAGCAGTGAATTCCCCTCCGGTTCTCAAGAGACCCAGTACTTC; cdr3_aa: CASSEFPSGSQETQYF
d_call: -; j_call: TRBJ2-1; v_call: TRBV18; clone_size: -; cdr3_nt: TGTGCCAGCTCATCCGGAGGGGGGGTCTACAATGAGCAGTTCTTC; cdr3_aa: CASSSGGGVYNEQFF
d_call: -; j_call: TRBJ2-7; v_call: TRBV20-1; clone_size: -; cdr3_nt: TGCAGTGCTAGTACACCACTTACTGGTTCCTACGAGCAGTACTTC; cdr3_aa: CSASTPLTGSYEQYF
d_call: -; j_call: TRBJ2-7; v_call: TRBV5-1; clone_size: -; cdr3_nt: TGCGCCAGCAGCTTAGCTAGCGATGCCTACGAGCAGTACTTC; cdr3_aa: CASSLASDAYEQYF
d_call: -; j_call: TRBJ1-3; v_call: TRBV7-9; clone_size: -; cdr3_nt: TGTGCCAGCAGCTTAATACAGTCAGACACCATATATTTT; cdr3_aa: CASSLIQSDTIYF
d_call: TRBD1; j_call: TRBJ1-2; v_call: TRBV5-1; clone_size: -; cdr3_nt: TGCGCCAGCAGCCCTGGAGACAGGGGGGACTATGGCTACACCTTC; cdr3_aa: CASSPGDRGDYGYTF
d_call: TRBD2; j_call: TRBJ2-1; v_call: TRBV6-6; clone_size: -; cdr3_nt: TGTGCCAGCAGTCGGGAGGCCGGGAATGAGCAGTTCTTC; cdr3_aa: CASSREAGNEQFF
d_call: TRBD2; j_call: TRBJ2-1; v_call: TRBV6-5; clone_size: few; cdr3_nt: TGTGCCAGCAGTTACCTAGCGGGAATGGATGAGCAGTTCTTC; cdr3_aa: CASSYLAGMDEQFF
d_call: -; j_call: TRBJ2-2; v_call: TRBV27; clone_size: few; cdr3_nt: TGTGCCAGCAGCAAGAGTAGAGGCAGGGGTACCGGGGAGCTGTTTTTT; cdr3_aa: CASSKSRGRGTGELFF
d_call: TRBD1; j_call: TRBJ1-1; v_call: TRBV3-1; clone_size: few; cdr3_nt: TGTGCCAGCAGTCGACTGCCGGGACAGGGGGGCACTGAAGCTTTCTTT; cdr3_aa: CASSRLPGQGGTEAFF
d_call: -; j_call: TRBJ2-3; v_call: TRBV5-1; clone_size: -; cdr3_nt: TGCGCCAGCAGCTCGTTGCGGGATAGCACAGATACGCAGTATTTT; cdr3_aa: CASSSLRDSTDTQYF
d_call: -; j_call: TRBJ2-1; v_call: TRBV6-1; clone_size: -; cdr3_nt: TGTGCCAGCAACTTTCCGCCAGGCCACAATGAGCAGTTCTTC; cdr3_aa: CASNFPPGHNEQFF
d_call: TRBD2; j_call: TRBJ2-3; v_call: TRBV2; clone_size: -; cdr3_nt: TGTGCCAGCAGGGGCCTGAGCGGGGGGGCCAAAGATACGCAGTATTTT; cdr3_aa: CASRGLSGGAKDTQYF
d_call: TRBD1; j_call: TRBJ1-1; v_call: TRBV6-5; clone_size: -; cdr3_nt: TGTGCCAGCAGTCCTAGGACCCGACAGGGTCCCACTGAAGCTTTCTTT; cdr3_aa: CASSPRTRQGPTEAFF
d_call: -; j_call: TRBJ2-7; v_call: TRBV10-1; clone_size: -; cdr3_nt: TGCGCCAGCATGAACTACGAGCAGTACTTC; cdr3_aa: CASMNYEQYF
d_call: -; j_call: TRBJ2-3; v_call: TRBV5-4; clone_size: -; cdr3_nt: TGTGCCAGCAGCTTCTACGGGGCGGCCGGCCCAGATACGCAGTATTTT; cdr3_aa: CASSFYGAAGPDTQYF
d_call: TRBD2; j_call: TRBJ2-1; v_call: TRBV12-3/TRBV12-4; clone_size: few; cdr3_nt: TGTGCCAGCAGTTTAGGTCTAGCGGGTAGCAACAATGAGCAGTTCTTC; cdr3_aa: CASSLGLAGSNNEQFF
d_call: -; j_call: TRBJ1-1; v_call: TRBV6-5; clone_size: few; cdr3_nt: TGTGCCAGCAGTACCCTTCTGGGGGGGACCTACACTGAAGCTTTCTTT; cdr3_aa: CASSTLLGGTYTEAFF
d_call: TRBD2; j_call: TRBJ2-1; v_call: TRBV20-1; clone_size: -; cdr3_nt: TGCTGTGCTAGAGGGGCTAGCGGGCCCTACAATGAGCAGTTCTTC; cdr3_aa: CCARGASGPYNEQFF
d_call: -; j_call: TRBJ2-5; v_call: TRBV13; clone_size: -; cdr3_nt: TGTGCCAGCAGCTTAGTCCCGGCGTTCGGGGAGACCCAGTACTTC; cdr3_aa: CASSLVPAFGETQYF
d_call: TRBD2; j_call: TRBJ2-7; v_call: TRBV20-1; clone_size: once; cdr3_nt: TGCAGTGCCAAGGGACTAGCGGGACATGAACCCTACGAGCAGTACTTC; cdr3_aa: CSAKGLAGHEPYEQYF
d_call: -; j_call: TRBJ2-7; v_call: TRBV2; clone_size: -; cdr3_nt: TGTGCCAGCAGGCGCCGCGGTGTCGACGTGGACGGAGCCTACGAGCAGTACTTC; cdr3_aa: CASRRRGVDVDGAYEQYF
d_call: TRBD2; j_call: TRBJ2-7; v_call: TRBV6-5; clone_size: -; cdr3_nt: TGTGCCAGCAGCCCGCAGCGGGAGGGCTCCTACGAGCAGTACTTC; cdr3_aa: CASSPQREGSYEQYF
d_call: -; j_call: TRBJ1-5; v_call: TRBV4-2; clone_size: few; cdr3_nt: TGTGCCAGCAGCCAGGATACAAGCAATCAGCCCCAGCATTTT; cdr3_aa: CASSQDTSNQPQHF
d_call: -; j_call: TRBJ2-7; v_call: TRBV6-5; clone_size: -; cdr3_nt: TGTGCCAGCAGACGACACTACGAGCAGTACTTC; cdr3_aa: CASRRHYEQYF
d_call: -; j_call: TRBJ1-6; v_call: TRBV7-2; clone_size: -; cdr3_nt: TGTGCCAGCAGCCCCGCGGGGGGATATAATTCACCCCTCCACTTT; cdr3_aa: CASSPAGGYNSPLHF
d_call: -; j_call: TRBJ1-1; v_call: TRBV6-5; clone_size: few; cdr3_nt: TGTGCCAGCAGTTACTCTTGGCAGGGGAACACTGAAGCTTTCTTT; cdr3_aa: CASSYSWQGNTEAFF
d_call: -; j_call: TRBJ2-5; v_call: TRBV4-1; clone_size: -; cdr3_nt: TGCGCCAGCAGCCAAGTTAGGGGTGGGGGGGAGACCCAGTACTTC; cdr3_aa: CASSQVRGGGETQYF
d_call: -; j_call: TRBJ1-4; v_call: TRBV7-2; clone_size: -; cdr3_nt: TGTGCCAGCAGCTTCGGGGGCGGACGTGAAAAACTGTTTTTT; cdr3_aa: CASSFGGGREKLFF
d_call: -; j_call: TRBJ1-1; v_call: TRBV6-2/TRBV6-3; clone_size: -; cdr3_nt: TGTGCCAGCAGTTACTCGACTCGGGGGGCGTCGGCGGACACTGAAGCTTTCTTT; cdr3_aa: CASSYSTRGASADTEAFF
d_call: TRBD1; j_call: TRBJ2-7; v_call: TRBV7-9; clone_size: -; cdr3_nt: TGTGCCAGCAGCCCCCGGACAGGAAGAACCTACGAGCAGTACTTC; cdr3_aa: CASSPRTGRTYEQYF
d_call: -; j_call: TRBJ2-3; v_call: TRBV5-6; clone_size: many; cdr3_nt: TGTGCCAGCAGCCTAGGACGGAAAAGGAATACGCAGTATTTT; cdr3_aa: CASSLGRKRNTQYF
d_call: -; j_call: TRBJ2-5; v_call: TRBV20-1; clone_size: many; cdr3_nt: TGCAGCCCCCGACCGAGTTCACAAGAGACCCAGTACTTC; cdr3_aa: CSPRPSSQETQYF
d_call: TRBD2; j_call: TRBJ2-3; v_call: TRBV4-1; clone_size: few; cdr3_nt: TGCGCCAGCAGCCAAGATGGTCTAGCGGGAAGCACAGATACGCAGTATTTT; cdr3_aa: CASSQDGLAGSTDTQYF